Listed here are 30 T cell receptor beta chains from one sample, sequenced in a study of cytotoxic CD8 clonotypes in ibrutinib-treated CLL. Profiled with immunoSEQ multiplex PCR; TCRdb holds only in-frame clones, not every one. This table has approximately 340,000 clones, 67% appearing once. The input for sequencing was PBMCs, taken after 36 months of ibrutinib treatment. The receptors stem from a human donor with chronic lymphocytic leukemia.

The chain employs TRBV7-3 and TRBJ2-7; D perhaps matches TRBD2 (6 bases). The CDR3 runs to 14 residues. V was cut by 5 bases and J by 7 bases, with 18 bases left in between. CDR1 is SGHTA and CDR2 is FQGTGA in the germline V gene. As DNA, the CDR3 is TGTGCCAGCAGCGTACTAGCCGGAGTCGGGGAGCAGTACTTC. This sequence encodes CASSVLAGVGEQYF. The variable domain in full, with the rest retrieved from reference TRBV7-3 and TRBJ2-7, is GAGVSQTPSNKVTEKGKYVELRCDPISGHTALYWYRQSLGQGPEFLIYFQGTGAADDSGLPNDRFFAVRPEGSVSTLKIQRTERGDSAVYLCASSVLAGVGEQYFGPGTRLTVT.

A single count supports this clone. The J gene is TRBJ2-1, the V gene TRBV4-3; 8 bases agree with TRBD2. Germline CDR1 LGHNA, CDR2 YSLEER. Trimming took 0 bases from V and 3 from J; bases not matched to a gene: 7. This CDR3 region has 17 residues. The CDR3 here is CASSQERVAGYYNEQFF. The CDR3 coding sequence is TGCGCCAGCAGCCAAGAAAGGGTAGCGGGGTACTACAATGAGCAGTTCTTC.

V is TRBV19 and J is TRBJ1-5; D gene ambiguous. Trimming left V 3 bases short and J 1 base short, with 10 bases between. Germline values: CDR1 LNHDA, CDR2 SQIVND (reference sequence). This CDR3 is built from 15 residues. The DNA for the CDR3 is TGTGCCAGTAGTATGTTGGGTGCCAGCAATCAGCCCCAGCATTTT. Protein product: CASSMLGASNQPQHF.

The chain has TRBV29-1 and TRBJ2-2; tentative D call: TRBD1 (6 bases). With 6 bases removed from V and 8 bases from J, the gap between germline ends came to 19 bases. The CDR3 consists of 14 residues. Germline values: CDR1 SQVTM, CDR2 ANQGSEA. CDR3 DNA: TGCAGCGTGTCCGTCCCGGGACATCTGGGGGAGCTGTTTTTT. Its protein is CSVSVPGHLGELFF.

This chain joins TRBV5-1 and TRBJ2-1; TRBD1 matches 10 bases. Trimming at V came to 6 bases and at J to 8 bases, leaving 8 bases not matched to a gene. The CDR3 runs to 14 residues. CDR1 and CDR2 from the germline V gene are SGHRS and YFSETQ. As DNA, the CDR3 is TGCGCCAGCATCCAGGGGACAGGGGACGATGAGCAGTTCTTC. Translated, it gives CASIQGTGDDEQFF.

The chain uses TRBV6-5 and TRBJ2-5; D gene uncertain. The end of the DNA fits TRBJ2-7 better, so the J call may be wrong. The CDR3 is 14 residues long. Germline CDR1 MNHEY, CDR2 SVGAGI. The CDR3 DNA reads TGTGCCAGCAGTTACTACAAGGACGGCTACGAGCAGTACTTC. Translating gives CASSYYKDGYEQYF.

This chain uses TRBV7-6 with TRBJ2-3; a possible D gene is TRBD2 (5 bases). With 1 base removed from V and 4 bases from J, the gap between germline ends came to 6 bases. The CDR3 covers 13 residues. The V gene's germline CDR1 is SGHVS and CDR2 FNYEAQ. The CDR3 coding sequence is TGTGCCAGCAGCTTAGTCGGGGCAGATACGCAGTATTTT. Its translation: CASSLVGADTQYF.

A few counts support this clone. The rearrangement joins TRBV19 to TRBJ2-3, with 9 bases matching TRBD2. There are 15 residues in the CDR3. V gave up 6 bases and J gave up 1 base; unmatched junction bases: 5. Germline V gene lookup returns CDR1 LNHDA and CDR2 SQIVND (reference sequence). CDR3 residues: CASRTAGGRTDTQYF. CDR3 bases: TGTGCCAGTAGGACAGCGGGAGGACGCACAGATACGCAGTATTTT. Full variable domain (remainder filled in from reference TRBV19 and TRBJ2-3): DGGITQSPKYLFRKEGQNVTLSCEQNLNHDAMYWYRQDPGQGLRLIYYSQIVNDFQKGDIAEGYSVSREKKESFPLTVTSAQKNPTAFYLCASRTAGGRTDTQYFGPGTRLTVL.

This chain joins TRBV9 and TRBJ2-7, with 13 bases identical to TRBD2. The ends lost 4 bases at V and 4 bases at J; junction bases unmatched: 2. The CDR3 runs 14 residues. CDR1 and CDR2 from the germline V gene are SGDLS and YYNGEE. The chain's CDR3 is CASSRTSGGYEQYF. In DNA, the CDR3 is TGTGCCAGCAGCAGGACTAGCGGGGGATACGAGCAGTACTTC. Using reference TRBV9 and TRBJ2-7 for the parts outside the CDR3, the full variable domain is DSGVTQTPKHLITATGQRVTLRCSPRSGDLSVYWYQQSLDQGLQFLIQYYNGEERAKGNILERFSAQQFPDLHSELNLSSLELGDSALYFCASSRTSGGYEQYFGPGTRLTVT.

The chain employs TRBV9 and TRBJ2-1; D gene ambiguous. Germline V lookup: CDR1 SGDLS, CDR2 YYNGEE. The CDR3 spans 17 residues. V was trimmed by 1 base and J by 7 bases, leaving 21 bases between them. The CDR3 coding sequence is TGTGCCAGCAGCGTACGGATGGGGATCTTGGGTGGGAATGAGCAGTTCTTC. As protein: CASSVRMGILGGNEQFF.

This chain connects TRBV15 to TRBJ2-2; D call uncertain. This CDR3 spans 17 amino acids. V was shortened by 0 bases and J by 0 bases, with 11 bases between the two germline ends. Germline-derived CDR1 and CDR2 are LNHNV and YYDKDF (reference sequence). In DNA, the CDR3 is TGTGCCACCAGCAGAGATCGGCCCCCCGCGAACACCGGGGAGCTGTTTTTT. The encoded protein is CATSRDRPPANTGELFF.

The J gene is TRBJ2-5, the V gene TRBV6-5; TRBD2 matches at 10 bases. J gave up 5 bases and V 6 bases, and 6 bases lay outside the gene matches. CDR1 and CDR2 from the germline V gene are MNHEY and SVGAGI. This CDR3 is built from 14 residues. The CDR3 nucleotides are TGTGCCAGCAGCGTAAGCGGGAGGGCGGAGACCCAGTACTTC. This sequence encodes CASSVSGRAETQYF.

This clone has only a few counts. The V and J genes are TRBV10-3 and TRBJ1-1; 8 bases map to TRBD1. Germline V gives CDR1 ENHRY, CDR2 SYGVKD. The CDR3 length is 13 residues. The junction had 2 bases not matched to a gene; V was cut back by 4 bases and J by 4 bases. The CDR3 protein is CAISATGGTEAFF. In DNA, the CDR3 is TGTGCCATCAGTGCTACAGGGGGCACTGAAGCTTTCTTT.

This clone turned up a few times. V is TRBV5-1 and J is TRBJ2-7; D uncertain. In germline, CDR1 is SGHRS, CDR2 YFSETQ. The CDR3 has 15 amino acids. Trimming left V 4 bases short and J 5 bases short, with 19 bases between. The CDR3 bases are TGCGCCAGCAGCGGTTGGCTAGGGTTGCAGAACGAGCAGTACTTC. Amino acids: CASSGWLGLQNEQYF. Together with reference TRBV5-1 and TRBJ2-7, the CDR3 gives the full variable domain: KAGVTQTPRYLIKTRGQQVTLSCSPISGHRSVSWYQQTPGQGLQFLFEYFSETQRNKGNFPGRFSGRQFSNSRSEMNVSTLELGDSALYLCASSGWLGLQNEQYFGPGTRLTVT.

This CDR3 is CASSVSQGRTETQYF. In nucleotides, the CDR3 is TGTGCCAGCAGCGTATCCCAGGGACGTACGGAGACCCAGTACTTC. The chain is built from TRBV9 and TRBJ2-5; either TRBD1 or TRBD2 may supply D (5 bases each). Germline CDR1 is SGDLS and CDR2 is YYNGEE. Trimming pared 1 base from V and 5 bases from J, leaving 15 bases between. CDR3 length: 15 amino acids.

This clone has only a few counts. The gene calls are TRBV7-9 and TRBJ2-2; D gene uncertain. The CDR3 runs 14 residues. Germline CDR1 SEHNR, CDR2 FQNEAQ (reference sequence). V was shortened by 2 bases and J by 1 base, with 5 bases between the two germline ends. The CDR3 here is CASSLWRNTGELFF. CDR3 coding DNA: TGTGCCAGCAGCTTATGGAGGAACACCGGGGAGCTGTTTTTT.

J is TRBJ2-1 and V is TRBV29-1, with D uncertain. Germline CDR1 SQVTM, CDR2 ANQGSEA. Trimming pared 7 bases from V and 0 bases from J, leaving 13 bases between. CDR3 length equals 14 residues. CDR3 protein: CSAGRTNSYNEQFF. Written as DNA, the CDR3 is TGCAGCGCGGGCAGAACAAACTCCTACAATGAGCAGTTCTTC.

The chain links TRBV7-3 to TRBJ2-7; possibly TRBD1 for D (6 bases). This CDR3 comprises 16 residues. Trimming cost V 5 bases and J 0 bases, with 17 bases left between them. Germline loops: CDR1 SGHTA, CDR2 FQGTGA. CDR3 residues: CASSGRDTGFSYEQYF. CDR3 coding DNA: TGTGCCAGCAGCGGCCGGGACACCGGTTTCTCCTACGAGCAGTACTTC.

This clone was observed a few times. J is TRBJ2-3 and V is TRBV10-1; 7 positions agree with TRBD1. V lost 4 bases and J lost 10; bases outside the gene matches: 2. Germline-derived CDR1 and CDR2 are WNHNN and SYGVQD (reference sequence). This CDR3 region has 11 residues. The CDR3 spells CASSGQGAQYF. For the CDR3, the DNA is TGCGCCAGCAGTGGACAGGGAGCGCAGTATTTT.

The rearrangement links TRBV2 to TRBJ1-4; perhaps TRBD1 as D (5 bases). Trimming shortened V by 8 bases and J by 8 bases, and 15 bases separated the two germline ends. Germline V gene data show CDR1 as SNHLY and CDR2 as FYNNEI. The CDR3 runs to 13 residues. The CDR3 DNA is TGTGCCAGCGAGACCCTCGGGGACGAAAAACTGTTTTTT. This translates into CASETLGDEKLFF.

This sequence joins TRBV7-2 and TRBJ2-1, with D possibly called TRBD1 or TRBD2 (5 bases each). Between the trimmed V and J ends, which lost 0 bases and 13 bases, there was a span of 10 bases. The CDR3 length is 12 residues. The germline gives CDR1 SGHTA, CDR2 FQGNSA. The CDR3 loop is CASSLAVGTQFF. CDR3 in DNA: TGTGCCAGCAGCTTAGCGGTGGGGACCCAGTTCTTC.

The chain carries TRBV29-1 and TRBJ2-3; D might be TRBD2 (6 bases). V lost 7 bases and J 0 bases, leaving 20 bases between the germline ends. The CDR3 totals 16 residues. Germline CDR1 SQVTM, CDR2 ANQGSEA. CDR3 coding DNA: TGCAGCGCTGGCGGGGTCACCGGGACTAGCACAGATACGCAGTATTTT. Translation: CSAGGVTGTSTDTQYF.

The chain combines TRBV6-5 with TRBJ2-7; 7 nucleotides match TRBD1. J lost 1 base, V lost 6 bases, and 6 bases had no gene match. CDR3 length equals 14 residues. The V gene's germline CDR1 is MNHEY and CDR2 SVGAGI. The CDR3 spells CASRLQGTSYEQYF. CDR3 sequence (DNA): TGTGCCAGCAGATTACAGGGGACGTCCTACGAGCAGTACTTC.

The CDR3 nucleotides read TGTGCCAGCAGCCGCACGGGACTAGCGGGCTTGGCCAAAAACATTCAGTACTTC. Amino acid sequence: CASSRTGLAGLAKNIQYF. This chain joins TRBV5-4 and TRBJ2-4; 12 bases are a match to TRBD2. Germline values: CDR1 SGHNT, CDR2 YYREEE (reference sequence). The junction had 9 bases not matched to a gene; V was cut back by 4 bases and J by 1 base. The CDR3 contains 18 residues.

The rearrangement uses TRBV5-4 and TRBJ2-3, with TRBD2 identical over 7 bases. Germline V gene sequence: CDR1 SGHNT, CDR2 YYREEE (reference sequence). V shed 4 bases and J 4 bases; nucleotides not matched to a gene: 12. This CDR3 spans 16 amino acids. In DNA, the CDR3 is TGTGCCAGCAGCATGATCATTAGGGAGGGCGCAGATACGCAGTATTTT. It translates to CASSMIIREGADTQYF.

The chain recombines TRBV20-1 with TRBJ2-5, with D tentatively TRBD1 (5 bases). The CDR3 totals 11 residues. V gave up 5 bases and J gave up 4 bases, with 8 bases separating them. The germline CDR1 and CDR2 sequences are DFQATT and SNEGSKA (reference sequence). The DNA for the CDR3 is TGCAGTGCTTACAGGTCAGAGACCCAGTACTTC. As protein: CSAYRSETQYF.

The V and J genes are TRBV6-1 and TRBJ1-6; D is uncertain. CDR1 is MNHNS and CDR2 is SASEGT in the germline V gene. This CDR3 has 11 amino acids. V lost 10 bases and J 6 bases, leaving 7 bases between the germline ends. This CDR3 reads CATGFNSPLHF. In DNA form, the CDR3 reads TGTGCCACGGGGTTTAATTCACCCCTCCACTTT.

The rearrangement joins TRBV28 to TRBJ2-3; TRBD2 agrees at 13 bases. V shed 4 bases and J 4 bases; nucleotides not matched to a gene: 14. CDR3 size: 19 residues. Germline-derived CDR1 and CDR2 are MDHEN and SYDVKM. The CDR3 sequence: CASSSPPPGLAGAADTQYF. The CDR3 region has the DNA TGTGCCAGCAGTTCCCCGCCTCCTGGACTAGCGGGAGCTGCAGATACGCAGTATTTT. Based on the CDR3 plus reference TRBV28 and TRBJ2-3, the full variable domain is DVKVTQSSRYLVKRTGEKVFLECVQDMDHENMFWYRQDPGLGLRLIYFSYDVKMKEKGDIPEGYSVSREKKERFSLILESASTNQTSMYLCASSSPPPGLAGAADTQYFGPGTRLTVL.

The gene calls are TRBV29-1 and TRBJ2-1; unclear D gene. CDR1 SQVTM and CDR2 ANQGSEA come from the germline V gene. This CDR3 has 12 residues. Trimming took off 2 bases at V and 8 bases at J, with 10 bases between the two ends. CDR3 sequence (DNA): TGCAGCGTTGAACTTTGGTCCTATGAGCAGTTCTTC. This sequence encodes CSVELWSYEQFF.

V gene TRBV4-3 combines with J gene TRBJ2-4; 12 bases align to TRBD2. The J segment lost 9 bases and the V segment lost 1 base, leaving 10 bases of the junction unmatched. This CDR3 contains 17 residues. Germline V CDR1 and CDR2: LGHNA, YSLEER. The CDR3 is CASSQVGTSGRWGIQYF. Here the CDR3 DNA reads TGCGCCAGCAGCCAAGTCGGAACTAGCGGGAGGTGGGGCATTCAGTACTTC.